This note documents a single T cell receptor (beta chain) sequence. This entry is derived from a study of technical replicates of blood from a few donors. Sequencing used immunoSEQ multiplex PCR; TCRdb keeps in-frame clones, though not all of them. The table shows fewer than 90,000 clones, with about 88% occurring only once. The CDR3 is 17 amino acids. Germline loops: CDR1 MDHEN, CDR2 SYDVKM. V lost 5 bases and J lost 1; bases outside the gene matches: 11. The source is a human donor in good health. The sample was T cells isolated from PBMCs. The gene calls are TRBV28 and TRBJ1-1; 9 positions agree with TRBD1. This CDR3 reads CASSGTGWRKANTEAFF. CDR3 coding DNA: TGTGCCAGCAGTGGGACAGGGTGGCGTAAAGCGAACACTGAAGCTTTCTTT.